The sequence of this TCR beta chain was determined in a study of Ad26.COV2.S vaccination and SARS-CoV-2 variants. Study in general: Once or twice, 56 days apart, Ad26.COV2.S was delivered intramuscularly. Findings and limits, study-wide: It is possible that the TCR breadth and depth analyses underestimated the total T cell responses. Marked by substantial breadth, spike-specific CD8+ and CD4+ T cell responses were reportedly seen after vaccination.

Germline CDR1 is DFQATT and CDR2 is SNEGSKA (reference sequence). V was clipped by 3 bases and J by 4 bases, with 7 bases between them. The CDR3 consists of 11 residues. The treatment: some 19 received Ad26.COV2.S at low or high dose, single or two shots; about 5 received placebo; per-sample allocation not given. Sampling was performed 63 days after the first vaccine or placebo injection. Concerning this clone: Its antigen is unidentified.

Generated by immunoSEQ multiplex PCR, the TCRdb table keeps only in-frame clones and is missing some. The data show about 350,000 clones, 65% to 90% seen once. The source of this sequence is a person between 18 and 65 years old who received the Ad26.COV2.S COVID-19 vaccine or a placebo. Sequenced here: peripheral blood, sampled in a trial of Ad26.COV2.S vaccine versus placebo. This chain connects TRBV20-1 to TRBJ2-7; D is perhaps TRBD2 (5 bases). In DNA form, the CDR3 reads TGCAGTGCTAGTCCGGGGTACGAGCAGTACTTC. Translating gives CSASPGYEQYF.